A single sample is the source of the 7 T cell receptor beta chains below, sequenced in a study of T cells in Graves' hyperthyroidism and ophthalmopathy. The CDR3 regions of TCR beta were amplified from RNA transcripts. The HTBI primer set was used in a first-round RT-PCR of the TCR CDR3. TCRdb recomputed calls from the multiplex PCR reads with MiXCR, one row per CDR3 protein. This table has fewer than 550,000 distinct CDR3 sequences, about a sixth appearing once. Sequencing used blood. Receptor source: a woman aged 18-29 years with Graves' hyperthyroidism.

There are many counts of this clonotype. This chain's CDR3 is CASIQGANTGELFF. Here the CDR3 DNA reads TGTGCCAGCATCCAGGGGGCGAACACCGGGGAGCTGTTTTTT. This sequence joins TRBV2 and TRBJ2-2, with 7 bases that match TRBD1. Germline V CDR1 and CDR2: SNHLY, FYNNEI. There are 14 residues in the CDR3. The J segment lost 0 bases and the V segment lost 7 bases, leaving 2 bases of the junction unmatched.

CDR3 bases: TGTGCCACCAGTGGGGGGGACAGGGAAAAGGGGGAGCAGTACTTC. Translated, it gives CATSGGDREKGEQYF. The gene calls are TRBV24-1 and TRBJ2-7; TRBD1 aligns across 9 bases. Germline V gene data show CDR1 as KGHDR and CDR2 as SFDVKD. The ends lost 5 bases at V and 7 bases at J; junction bases unmatched: 11. This CDR3 region has 15 residues.

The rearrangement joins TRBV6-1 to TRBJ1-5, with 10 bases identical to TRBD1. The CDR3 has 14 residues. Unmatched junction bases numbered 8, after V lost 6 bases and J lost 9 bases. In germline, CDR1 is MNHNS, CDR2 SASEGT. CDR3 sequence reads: CASRSGTGDGPQHF. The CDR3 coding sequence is TGTGCCAGCAGATCCGGGACAGGGGATGGGCCCCAGCATTTT.

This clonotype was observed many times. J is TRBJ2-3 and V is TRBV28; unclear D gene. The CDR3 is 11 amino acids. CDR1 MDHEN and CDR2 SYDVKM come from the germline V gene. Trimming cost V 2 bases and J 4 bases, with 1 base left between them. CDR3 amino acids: CASSLADTQYF. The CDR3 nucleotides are TGTGCCAGCAGTTTAGCAGATACGCAGTATTTT.

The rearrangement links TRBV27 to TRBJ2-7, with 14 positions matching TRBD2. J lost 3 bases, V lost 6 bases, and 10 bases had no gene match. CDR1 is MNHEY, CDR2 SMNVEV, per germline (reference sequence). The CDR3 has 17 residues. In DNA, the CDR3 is TGTGCCAGCAGCCATTACAGACTAGCGGGAGGGTACTACGAGCAGTACTTC. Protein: CASSHYRLAGGYYEQYF.

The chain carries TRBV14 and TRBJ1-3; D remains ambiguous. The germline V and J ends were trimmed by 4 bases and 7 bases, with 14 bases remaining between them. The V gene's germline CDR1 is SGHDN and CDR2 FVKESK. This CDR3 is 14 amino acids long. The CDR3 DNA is TGTGCCAGCAGCCCGGACCTTACTCTCAACACCATATATTTT. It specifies CASSPDLTLNTIYF. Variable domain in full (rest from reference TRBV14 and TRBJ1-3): EAGVTQFPSHSVIEKGQTVTLRCDPISGHDNLYWYRRVMGKEIKFLLHFVKESKQDESGMPNNRFLAERTGGTYSTLKVQPAELEDSGVYFCASSPDLTLNTIYFGEGSWLTVV.

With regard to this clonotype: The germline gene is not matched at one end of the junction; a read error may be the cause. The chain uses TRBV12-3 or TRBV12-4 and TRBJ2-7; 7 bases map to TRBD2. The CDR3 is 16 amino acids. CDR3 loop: CAGSLTVGGFHPEQYF. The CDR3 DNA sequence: TGTGCCGGCAGTTTAACGGTCGGGGGGTTCCACCCCGAGCAGTACTTC.